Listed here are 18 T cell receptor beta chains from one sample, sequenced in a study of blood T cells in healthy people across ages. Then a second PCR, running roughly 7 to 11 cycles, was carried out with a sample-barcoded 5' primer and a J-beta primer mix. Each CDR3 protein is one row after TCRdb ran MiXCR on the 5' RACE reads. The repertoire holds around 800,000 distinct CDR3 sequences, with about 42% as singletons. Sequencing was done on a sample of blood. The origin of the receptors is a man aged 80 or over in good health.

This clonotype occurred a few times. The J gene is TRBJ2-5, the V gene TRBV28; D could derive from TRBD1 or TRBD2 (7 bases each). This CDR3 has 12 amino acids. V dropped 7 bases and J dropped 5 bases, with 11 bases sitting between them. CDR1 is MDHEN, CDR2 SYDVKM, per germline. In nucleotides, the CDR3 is TGTGCCAGCAACCAGGGGGGGGAGACCCAGTACTTC. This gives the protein CASNQGGETQYF.

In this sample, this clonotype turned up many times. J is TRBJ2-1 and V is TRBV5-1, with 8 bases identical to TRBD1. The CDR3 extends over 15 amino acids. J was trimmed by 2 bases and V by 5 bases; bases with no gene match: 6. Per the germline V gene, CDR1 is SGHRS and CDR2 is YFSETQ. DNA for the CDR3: TGCGCCAGCAGATCACCGGGACAGGCCTACAATGAGCAGTTCTTC. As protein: CASRSPGQAYNEQFF.

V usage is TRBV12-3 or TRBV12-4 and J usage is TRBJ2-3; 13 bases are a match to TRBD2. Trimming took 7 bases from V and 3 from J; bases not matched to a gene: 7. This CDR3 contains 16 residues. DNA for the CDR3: TGTGCCAGCACCCTCTGGACTAGCGGGAGAACAGATACGCAGTATTTT. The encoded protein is CASTLWTSGRTDTQYF.

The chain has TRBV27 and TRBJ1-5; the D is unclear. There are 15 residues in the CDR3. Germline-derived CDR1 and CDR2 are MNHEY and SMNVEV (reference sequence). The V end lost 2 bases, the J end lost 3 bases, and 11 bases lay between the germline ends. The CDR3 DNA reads TGTGCCAGCAGTTTAGGCCGCAATTACAATCAGCCCCAGCATTTT. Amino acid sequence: CASSLGRNYNQPQHF.

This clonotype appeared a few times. The CDR3 coding sequence is TGTGCCAGCAGCGTAGCGGCAAGGACGAACAATGAGCAGTTCTTC. Its protein product is CASSVAARTNNEQFF. The rearrangement links TRBV9 to TRBJ2-1; D unclear. The V gene's germline CDR1 is SGDLS and CDR2 YYNGEE. Between the trimmed V and J ends, which lost 0 bases and 5 bases, there was a span of 12 bases. The CDR3 is made up of 15 amino acids. Full variable domain (remainder filled in from reference TRBV9 and TRBJ2-1): DSGVTQTPKHLITATGQRVTLRCSPRSGDLSVYWYQQSLDQGLQFLIQYYNGEERAKGNILERFSAQQFPDLHSELNLSSLELGDSALYFCASSVAARTNNEQFFGPGTRLTVL.

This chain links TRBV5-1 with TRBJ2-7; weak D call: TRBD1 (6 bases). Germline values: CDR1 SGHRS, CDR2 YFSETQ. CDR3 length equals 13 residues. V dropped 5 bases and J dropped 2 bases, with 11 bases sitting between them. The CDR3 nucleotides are TGCGCCAGCAGTGGGGGCCTCACCTACGAGCAGTACTTC. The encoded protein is CASSGGLTYEQYF.

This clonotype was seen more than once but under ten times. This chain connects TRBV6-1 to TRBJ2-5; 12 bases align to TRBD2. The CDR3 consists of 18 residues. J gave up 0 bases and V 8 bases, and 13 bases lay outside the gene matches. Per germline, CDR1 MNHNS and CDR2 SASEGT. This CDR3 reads CASSKGTLAGGYQETQYF. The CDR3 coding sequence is TGTGCCAGCTCCAAAGGGACCCTAGCGGGAGGGTACCAAGAGACCCAGTACTTC.

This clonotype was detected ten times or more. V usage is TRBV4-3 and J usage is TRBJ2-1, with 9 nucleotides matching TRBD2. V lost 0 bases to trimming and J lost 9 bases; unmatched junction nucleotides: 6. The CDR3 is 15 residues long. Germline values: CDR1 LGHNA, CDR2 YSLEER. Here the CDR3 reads CASSQDLGLAREQFF. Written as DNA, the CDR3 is TGCGCCAGCAGCCAAGATTTAGGACTAGCGCGTGAGCAGTTCTTC.

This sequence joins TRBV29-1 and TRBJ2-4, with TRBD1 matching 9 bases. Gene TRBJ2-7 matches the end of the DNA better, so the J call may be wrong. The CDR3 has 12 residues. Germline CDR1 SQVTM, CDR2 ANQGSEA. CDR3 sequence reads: CSAGTGIYEQYF. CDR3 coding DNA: TGCAGCGCCGGGACAGGGATCTACGAGCAGTACTTC.

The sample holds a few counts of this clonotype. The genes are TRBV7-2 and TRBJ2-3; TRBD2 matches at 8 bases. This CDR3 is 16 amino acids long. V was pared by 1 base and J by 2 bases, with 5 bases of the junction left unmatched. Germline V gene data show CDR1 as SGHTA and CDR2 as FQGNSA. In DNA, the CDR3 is TGTGCCAGCAGCTTAGATCCGGGAGGGCTCACAGATACGCAGTATTTT. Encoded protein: CASSLDPGGLTDTQYF.

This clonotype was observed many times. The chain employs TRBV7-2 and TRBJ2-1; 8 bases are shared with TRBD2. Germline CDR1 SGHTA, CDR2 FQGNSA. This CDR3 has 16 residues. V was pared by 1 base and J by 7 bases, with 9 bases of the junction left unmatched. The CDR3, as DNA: TGTGCCAGCAGCTTAGAAGAGGGTAGCGGGATAAATGAGCAGTTCTTC. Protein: CASSLEEGSGINEQFF.

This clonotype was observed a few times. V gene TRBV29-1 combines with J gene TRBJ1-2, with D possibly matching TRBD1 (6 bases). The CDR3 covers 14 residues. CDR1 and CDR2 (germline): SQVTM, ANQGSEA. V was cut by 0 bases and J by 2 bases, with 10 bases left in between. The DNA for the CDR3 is TGCAGCGTTGAAGACCCCGGACAGAACTATGGCTACACCTTC. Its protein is CSVEDPGQNYGYTF.

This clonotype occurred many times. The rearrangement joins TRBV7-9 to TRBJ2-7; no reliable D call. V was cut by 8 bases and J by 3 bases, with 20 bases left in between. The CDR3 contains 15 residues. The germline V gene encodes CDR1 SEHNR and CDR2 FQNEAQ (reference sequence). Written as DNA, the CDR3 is TGTGCCAGCTCAGAAAGTAGTGTCGACGGCTACGAGCAGTACTTC. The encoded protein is CASSESSVDGYEQYF.

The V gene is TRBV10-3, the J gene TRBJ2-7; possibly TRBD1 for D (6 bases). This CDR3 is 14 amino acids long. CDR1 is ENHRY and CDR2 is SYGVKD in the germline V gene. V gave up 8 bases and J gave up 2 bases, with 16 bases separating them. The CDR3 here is CAIRQLGAAYEQYF. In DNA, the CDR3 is TGTGCCATCCGCCAGTTGGGGGCGGCCTACGAGCAGTACTTC.

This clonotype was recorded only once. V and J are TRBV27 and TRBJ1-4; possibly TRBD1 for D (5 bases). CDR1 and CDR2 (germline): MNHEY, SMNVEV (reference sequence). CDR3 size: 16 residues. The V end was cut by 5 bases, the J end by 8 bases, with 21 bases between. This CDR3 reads CASSNDRDPQWEKLFF. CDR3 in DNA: TGTGCCAGCAGTAACGACCGGGACCCTCAGTGGGAAAAACTGTTTTTT. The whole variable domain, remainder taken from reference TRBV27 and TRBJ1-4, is EAQVTQNPRYLITVTGKKLTVTCSQNMNHEYMSWYRQDPGLGLRQIYYSMNVEVTDKGDVPEGYKVSRKEKRNFPLILESPSPNQTSLYFCASSNDRDPQWEKLFFGSGTQLSVL.

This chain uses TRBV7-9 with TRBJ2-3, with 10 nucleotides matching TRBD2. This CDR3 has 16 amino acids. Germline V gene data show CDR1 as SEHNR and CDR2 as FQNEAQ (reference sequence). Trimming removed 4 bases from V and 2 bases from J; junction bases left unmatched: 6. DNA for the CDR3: TGTGCCAGCAGCTCCTTAACTAGCGGGAACACAGATACGCAGTATTTT. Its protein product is CASSSLTSGNTDTQYF.

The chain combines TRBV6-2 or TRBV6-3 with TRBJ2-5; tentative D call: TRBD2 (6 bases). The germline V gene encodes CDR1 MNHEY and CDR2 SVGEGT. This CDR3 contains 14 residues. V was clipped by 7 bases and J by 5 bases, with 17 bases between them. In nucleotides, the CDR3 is TGTGCCAGCAAACCTCAGGGAGGCGTGGAGACCCAGTACTTC. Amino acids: CASKPQGGVETQYF.

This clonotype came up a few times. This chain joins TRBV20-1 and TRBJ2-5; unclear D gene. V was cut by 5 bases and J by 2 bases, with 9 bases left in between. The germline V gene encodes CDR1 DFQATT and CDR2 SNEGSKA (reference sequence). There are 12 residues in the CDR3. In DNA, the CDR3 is TGCAGTGCTCCGGCGATACAAGAGACCCAGTACTTC. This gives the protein CSAPAIQETQYF.